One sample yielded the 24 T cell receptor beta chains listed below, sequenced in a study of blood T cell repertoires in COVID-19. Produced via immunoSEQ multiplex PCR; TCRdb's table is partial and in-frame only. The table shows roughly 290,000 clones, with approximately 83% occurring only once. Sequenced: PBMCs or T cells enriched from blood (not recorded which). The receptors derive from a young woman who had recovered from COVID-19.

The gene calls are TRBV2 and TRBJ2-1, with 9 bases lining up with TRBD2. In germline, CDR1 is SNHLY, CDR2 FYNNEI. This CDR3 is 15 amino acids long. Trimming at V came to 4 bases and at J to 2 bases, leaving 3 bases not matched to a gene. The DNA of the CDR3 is TGTGCCAGCAGTGCAATAGCGGGGGCCTACAATGAGCAGTTCTTC. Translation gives CASSAIAGAYNEQFF. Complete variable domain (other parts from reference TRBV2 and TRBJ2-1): EPEVTQTPSHQVTQMGQEVILRCVPISNHLYFYWYRQILGQKVEFLVSFYNNEISEKSEIFDDQFSVERPDGSNFTLKIRSTKLEDSAMYFCASSAIAGAYNEQFFGPGTRLTVL.

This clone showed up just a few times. The CDR3 nucleotides are TGCGCCAGCAGCTCGACACTGCAAGGGGCCCAAGAGACCCAGTACTTC. Protein product: CASSSTLQGAQETQYF. The V call is TRBV10-1, the J call TRBJ2-5; tentative D call: TRBD1 (5 bases). Germline V gene data show CDR1 as WNHNN and CDR2 as SYGVQD (reference sequence). The V and J ends lost 6 bases and 1 base respectively, with 18 bases between them. The CDR3 runs to 16 residues.

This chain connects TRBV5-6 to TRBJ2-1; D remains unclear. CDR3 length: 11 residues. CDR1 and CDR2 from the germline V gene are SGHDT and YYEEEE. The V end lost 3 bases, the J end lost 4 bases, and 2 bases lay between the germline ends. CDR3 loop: CASSSYNEQFF. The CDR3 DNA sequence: TGTGCCAGCAGCTCTTACAATGAGCAGTTCTTC. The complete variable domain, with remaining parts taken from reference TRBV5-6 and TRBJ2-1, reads DAGVTQSPTHLIKTRGQQVTLRCSPKSGHDTVSWYQQALGQGPQFIFQYYEEEERQRGNFPDRFSGHQFPNYSSELNVNALLLGDSALYLCASSSYNEQFFGPGTRLTVL.

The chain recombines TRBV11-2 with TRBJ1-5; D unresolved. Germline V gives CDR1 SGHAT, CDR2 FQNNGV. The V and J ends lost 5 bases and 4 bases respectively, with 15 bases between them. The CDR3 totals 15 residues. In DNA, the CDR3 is TGTGCCAGCAGCCAAACCCGGGGTCGGAATCAGCCCCAGCATTTT. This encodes CASSQTRGRNQPQHF.

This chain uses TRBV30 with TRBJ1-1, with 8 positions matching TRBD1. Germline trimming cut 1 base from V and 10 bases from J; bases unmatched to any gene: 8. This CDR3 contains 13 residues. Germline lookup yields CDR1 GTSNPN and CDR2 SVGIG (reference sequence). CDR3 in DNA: TGTGCCTGGAGTGCCGACAGGGGTGTTGGAGCTTTCTTT. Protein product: CAWSADRGVGAFF.

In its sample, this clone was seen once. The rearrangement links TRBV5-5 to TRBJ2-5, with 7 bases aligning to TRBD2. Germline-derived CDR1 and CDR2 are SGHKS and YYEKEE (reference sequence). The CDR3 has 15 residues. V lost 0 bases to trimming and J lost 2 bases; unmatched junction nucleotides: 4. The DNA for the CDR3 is TGTGCCAGCAGCTTGGCGGGGGGAGGACAAGAGACCCAGTACTTC. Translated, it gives CASSLAGGGQETQYF.

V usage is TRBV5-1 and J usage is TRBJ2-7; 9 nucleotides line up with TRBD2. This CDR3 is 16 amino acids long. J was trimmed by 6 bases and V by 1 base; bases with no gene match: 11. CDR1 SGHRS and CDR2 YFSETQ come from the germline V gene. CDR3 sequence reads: CASSLITSASGAEQYF. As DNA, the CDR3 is TGCGCCAGCAGCTTGATTACATCAGCTAGCGGGGCCGAGCAGTACTTC.

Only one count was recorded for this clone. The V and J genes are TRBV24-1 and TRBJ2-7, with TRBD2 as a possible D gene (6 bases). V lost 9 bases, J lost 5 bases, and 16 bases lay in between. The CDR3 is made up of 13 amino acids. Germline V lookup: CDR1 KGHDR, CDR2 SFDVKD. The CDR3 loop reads CATSTGGSHEQYF. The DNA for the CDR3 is TGTGCCACCTCCACCGGAGGGAGCCACGAGCAGTACTTC.

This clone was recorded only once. DNA for the CDR3: TGTGCCAGCTCACCACAACGTCGGACAGGGGTCAATCAGCCCCAGCATTTT. Its translation: CASSPQRRTGVNQPQHF. The gene calls are TRBV18 and TRBJ1-5, with 9 bases that match TRBD1. The CDR3 runs 17 residues. Germline CDR1 KGHSH, CDR2 LQKENI. V shed 1 base and J 3 bases; nucleotides not matched to a gene: 7. Full variable domain (rest looked up from reference TRBV18 and TRBJ1-5): NAGVMQNPRHLVRRRGQEARLRCSPMKGHSHVYWYRQLPEEGLKFMVYLQKENIIDESGMPKERFSAEFPKEGPSILRIQQVVRGDSAAYFCASSPQRRTGVNQPQHFGDGTRLSIL.

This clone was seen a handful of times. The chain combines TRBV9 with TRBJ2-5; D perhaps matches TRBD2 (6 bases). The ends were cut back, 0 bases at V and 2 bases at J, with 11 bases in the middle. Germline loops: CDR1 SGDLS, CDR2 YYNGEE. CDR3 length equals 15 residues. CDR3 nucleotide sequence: TGTGCCAGCAGCGTAGGGACTATTCTACAAGAGACCCAGTACTTC. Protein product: CASSVGTILQETQYF.

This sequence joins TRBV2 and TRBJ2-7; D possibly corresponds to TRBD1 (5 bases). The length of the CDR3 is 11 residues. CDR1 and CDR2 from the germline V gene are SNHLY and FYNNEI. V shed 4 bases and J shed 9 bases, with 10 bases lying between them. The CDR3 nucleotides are TGTGCCAGCAGTGTGACAGTAGGGCAGTACTTC. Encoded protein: CASSVTVGQYF.

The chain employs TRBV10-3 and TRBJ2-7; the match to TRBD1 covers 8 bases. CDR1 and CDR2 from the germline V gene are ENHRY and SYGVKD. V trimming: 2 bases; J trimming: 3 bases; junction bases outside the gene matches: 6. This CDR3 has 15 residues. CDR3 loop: CAISEPGQGRYEQYF. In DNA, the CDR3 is TGTGCCATCAGTGAGCCCGGACAGGGACGCTACGAGCAGTACTTC.

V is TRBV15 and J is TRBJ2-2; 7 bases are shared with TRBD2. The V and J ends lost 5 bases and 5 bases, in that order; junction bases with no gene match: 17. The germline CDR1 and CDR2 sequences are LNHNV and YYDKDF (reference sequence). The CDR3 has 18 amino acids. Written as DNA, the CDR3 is TGTGCCACCAGCCGGACCTGGGGCGGGAGCCGGGAGACCGGGGAGCTGTTTTTT. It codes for CATSRTWGGSRETGELFF.

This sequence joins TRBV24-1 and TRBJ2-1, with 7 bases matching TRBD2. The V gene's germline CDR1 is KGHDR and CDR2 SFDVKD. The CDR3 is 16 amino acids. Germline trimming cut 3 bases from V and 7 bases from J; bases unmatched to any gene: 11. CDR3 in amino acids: CATSDRGELWRNEQFF. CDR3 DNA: TGTGCCACCAGTGATCGGGGGGAGCTCTGGAGAAATGAGCAGTTCTTC.

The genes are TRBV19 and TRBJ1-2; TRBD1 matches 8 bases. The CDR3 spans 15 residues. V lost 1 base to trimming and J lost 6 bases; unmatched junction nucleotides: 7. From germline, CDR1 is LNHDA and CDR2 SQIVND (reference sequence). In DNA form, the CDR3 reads TGTGCCAGTAGTATAGTGAACAGGGGGAGAGATGGCTACACCTTC. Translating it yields CASSIVNRGRDGYTF.

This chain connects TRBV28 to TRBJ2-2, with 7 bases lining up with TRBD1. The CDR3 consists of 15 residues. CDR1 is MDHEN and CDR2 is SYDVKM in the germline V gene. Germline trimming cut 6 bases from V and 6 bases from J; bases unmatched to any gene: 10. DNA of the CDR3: TGTGCCAGCAGCCTGGGACAGCCCCCGGCCGGGGAGCTGTTTTTT. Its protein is CASSLGQPPAGELFF.

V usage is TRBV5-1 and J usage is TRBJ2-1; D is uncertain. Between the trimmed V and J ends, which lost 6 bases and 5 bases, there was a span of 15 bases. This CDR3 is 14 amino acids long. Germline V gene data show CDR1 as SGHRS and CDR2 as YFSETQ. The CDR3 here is CASTPRPSHNEQFF. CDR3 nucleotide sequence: TGCGCCAGCACCCCGCGGCCGTCTCACAATGAGCAGTTCTTC. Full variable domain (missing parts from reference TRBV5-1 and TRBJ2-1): KAGVTQTPRYLIKTRGQQVTLSCSPISGHRSVSWYQQTPGQGLQFLFEYFSETQRNKGNFPGRFSGRQFSNSRSEMNVSTLELGDSALYLCASTPRPSHNEQFFGPGTRLTVL.

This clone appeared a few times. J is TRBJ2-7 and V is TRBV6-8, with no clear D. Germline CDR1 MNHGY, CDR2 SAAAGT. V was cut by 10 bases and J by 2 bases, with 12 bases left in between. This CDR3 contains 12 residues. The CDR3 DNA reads TGTGCCAATCACGCAACAACCTACGAGCAGTACTTC. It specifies CANHATTYEQYF.

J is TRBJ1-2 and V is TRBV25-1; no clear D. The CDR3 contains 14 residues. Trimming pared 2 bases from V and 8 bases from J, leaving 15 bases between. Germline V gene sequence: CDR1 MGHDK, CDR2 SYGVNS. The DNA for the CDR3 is TGTGCCAGCAGTGAACTGGGTAGGCGAGGCGGCTACACCTTC. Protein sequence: CASSELGRRGGYTF.

As DNA, the CDR3 is TGTGCCAGCAGCTCCTGGACTGGAGAAGAGACCCAGTACTTC. It yields the protein CASSSWTGEETQYF. The V call is TRBV5-6, the J call TRBJ2-5, with D possibly matching TRBD2 (5 bases). The CDR3 has 14 amino acids. Per germline, CDR1 SGHDT and CDR2 YYEEEE. V shed 3 bases and J shed 3 bases, with 12 bases lying between them.

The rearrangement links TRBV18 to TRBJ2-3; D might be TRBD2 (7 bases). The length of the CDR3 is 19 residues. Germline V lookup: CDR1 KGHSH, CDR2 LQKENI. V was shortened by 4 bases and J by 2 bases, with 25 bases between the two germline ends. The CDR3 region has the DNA TGTGCCAGCTCACTCCGCCCCGGGGAGGGGGATAGGAACACAGATACGCAGTATTTT. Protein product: CASSLRPGEGDRNTDTQYF.

The CDR3 DNA reads TGTGCCAGCCGCGGGGGACAGGGACGCTCTGGGGCCAACGTCCTGACTTTC. Protein: CASRGGQGRSGANVLTF. The V and J genes are TRBV2 and TRBJ2-6; 9 positions match TRBD1. Per the germline V gene, CDR1 is SNHLY and CDR2 is FYNNEI. The ends lost 8 bases at V and 0 bases at J; junction bases unmatched: 8. This CDR3 has 17 amino acids.

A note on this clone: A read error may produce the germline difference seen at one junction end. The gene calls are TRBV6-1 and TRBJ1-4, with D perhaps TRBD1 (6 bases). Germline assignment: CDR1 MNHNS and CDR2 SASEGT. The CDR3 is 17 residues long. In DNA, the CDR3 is TGTGCCAGCAGGGAAGGGGGGCAGGGAACAACTAATGAAAAACTGTTTTTT. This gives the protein CASREGGQGTTNEKLFF.

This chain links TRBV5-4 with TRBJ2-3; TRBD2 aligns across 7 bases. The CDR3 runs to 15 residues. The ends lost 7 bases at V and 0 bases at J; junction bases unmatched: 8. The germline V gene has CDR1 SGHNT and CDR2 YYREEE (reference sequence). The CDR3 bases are TGTGCCAGCCGACTATGGGGGGGAAGCACAGATACGCAGTATTTT. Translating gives CASRLWGGSTDTQYF.